These T cell receptor beta chains were read from a single sample in a study of follicular helper T cells after annual influenza vaccination. Using immunoSEQ multiplex PCR, the repertoire was profiled, and TCRdb retains in-frame clones only, with some absent. The sample holds fewer than 7,500 clones, 75% to 90% seen once. This specimen was CXCR5- memory CD4+ T cells sorted from blood, taken 7 days after influenza vaccination. These receptors were collected from an adult who received the influenza vaccine. CDR3s leave out the opening cysteine and the closing phenylalanine or tryptophan. A D gene is named only where the DNA matches it firmly.

d_call | v_call | cdr3_aa
- | TRBV29-1 | SVSRTAIPYGYT
TRBD1 | TRBV27 | ASSPPGQAYQAF
- | TRBV21-1 | ASSNFLRSAEETQY
- | TRBV5-1 | ASSFNGGTYEQY
- | TRBV5-1 | ASSLGMNTEAF
TRBD1 | TRBV6-5 | ASSQPGQGGYEQY
- | TRBV5-6 | ASSLVSSGRTEAF
- | TRBV18 | ASSPVGDSGNTIY
- | TRBV7-2 | ASSLAGSQYTGELF
- | TRBV27 | ASSETKTLGVQY
- | TRBV6-1 | ASTGRNTIY
- | TRBV11-3 | ASSLDWIGARGYT
- | TRBV11-3 | ASSSLGRNEQF
TRBD1 | TRBV4-1 | ASSHSTGVGYGYT
- | TRBV5-1 | ASTGGGYQETQY
- | TRBV19 | ASSTQASRNNEQF
- | TRBV18 | ASSFPPQGTGGNTIY
- | TRBV7-2 | ASSLADTNYGYT
- | TRBV10-3 | AISETPGKQETQY
- | TRBV7-2 | ASSFIKDQPQH
- | TRBV7-9 | ASSLVGVGTEAF
- | TRBV21-1 | ASNLKVRGRANYGYT
TRBD2 | TRBV6-5 | ASSYSVAGGLEQF
- | TRBV7-2 | ASSPWGQYSNQPQH
TRBD1 | TRBV2 | ASSPQGTGVNGELF
- | TRBV27 | ASSFRGYLPASSGANVLT
TRBD1 | TRBV10-3 | AISLTGENTEAF
- | TRBV20-1 | SARDFPSIY
- | TRBV7-9 | ASSERGATGELF
TRBD2 | TRBV19 | ASTKGLVYTGELF
- | TRBV5-6 | ASSLAVGKRAGGYT
TRBD1 | TRBV4-3 | ASSQGGTTGFGGYT